These 21 T cell receptor beta chains were all obtained from the same sample, sequenced in a study of shared clonotypes between healthy human individuals. Libraries were prepared by immunoSEQ multiplex PCR; TCRdb keeps only in-frame clonotypes and omits some of them. Of roughly 2.6 million clones listed, about 92% are singletons. Sequencing was carried out using naive CD4+ T cells sorted from blood. Documented subset: CD45RA+ positively selected. These receptors all stem from a man younger than 30 in good health.

This clone was counted only a few times. This chain joins TRBV5-6 and TRBJ1-5, with a possible D match to TRBD1 (6 bases). From germline, CDR1 is SGHDT and CDR2 YYEEEE. V was clipped by 4 bases and J by 0 bases, with 14 bases between them. The CDR3 runs to 16 residues. Here the CDR3 DNA reads TGTGCCAGCAGCCAAGGACAGCCGTATAGCAATCAGCCCCAGCATTTT. Its translation is CASSQGQPYSNQPQHF.

The V call is TRBV5-1, the J call TRBJ2-5; 8 bases align to TRBD2. From germline, CDR1 is SGHRS and CDR2 YFSETQ. V lost 4 bases to trimming and J lost 4 bases; unmatched junction nucleotides: 9. CDR3 length equals 15 residues. The CDR3 nucleotides read TGCGCCAGCAGCCCGGGACTAGTGCGGGGAGAGACCCAGTACTTC. Amino acid sequence: CASSPGLVRGETQYF.

This chain joins TRBV10-3 and TRBJ2-2; D ambiguous. There are 12 residues in the CDR3. Germline lookup yields CDR1 ENHRY and CDR2 SYGVKD. Trimming took off 5 bases at V and 7 bases at J, with 8 bases between the two ends. CDR3 sequence reads: CAISQVRGELFF. As DNA, the CDR3 is TGTGCCATCAGTCAAGTGCGCGGGGAGCTGTTTTTT.

This sequence joins TRBV14 and TRBJ2-1, with a weak D call TRBD2 (6 bases). Trimming cost V 0 bases and J 6 bases, with 15 bases left between them. The V gene's germline CDR1 is SGHDN and CDR2 FVKESK. This CDR3 region has 16 residues. The CDR3 DNA reads as TGTGCCAGCAGCCAAGACTGGGCGGGGATCGGCAATGAGCAGTTCTTC. As protein: CASSQDWAGIGNEQFF.

This chain joins TRBV27 and TRBJ1-2, with TRBD1 matching over 12 bases. Trimming at V came to 6 bases and at J to 5 bases, leaving 16 bases not matched to a gene. This CDR3 spans 18 amino acids. Germline V gene data show CDR1 as MNHEY and CDR2 as SMNVEV (reference sequence). The CDR3 spells CASSRLWGDRGLYYGYTF. The CDR3 region has the DNA TGTGCCAGCAGCCGACTCTGGGGGGACAGGGGGCTGTATTATGGCTACACCTTC.

The DNA for the CDR3 is TGCGCCAGCAAATCCGGACCGCCCTCCTACAATGAGCAGTTCTTC. This sequence encodes CASKSGPPSYNEQFF. The chain links TRBV5-1 to TRBJ2-1; no firm D call. CDR1 SGHRS and CDR2 YFSETQ come from the germline V gene. The CDR3 is 15 residues long. The ends were cut back, 6 bases at V and 0 bases at J, with 13 bases in the middle.

This clone was recorded once. The V call is TRBV5-5, the J call TRBJ1-5; D not certain. Germline CDR1 SGHKS, CDR2 YYEKEE (reference sequence). The CDR3 contains 13 residues. Trimming removed 0 bases at V and 6 bases at J, with 7 bases between. The CDR3, as DNA: TGTGCCAGCAGCTTGGTGGGTGGTCAGCCCCAGCATTTT. The encoded protein is CASSLVGGQPQHF.

This chain joins TRBV30 and TRBJ1-4; D ambiguous. The CDR3 contains 16 residues. Germline V lookup: CDR1 GTSNPN, CDR2 SVGIG (reference sequence). Trimming shortened V by 5 bases and J by 0 bases, and 16 bases separated the two germline ends. As DNA, the CDR3 is TGTGCCTGGGGGCCCCACACTCAGGCAACTAATGAAAAACTGTTTTTT. Residues: CAWGPHTQATNEKLFF.

With regard to this clone: The same CDR3 is also encoded by other DNA sequences in this sample. The gene calls are TRBV5-1 and TRBJ2-3; 10 bases fit TRBD2. V lost 4 bases, J lost 2 bases, and 1 base stayed unmatched. Germline CDR1 reads SGHRS; CDR2 reads YFSETQ. The CDR3 has 14 residues. CDR3: CASSLAGVTDTQYF. The CDR3 DNA sequence: TGCGCCAGCAGCCTAGCGGGAGTCACAGATACGCAGTATTTT.

This chain joins TRBV18 and TRBJ2-2; a weak D match, TRBD1 (6 bases). CDR1 KGHSH and CDR2 LQKENI come from the germline V gene. This CDR3 has 15 amino acids. V lost 5 bases and J 0 bases, leaving 10 bases between the germline ends. For the CDR3, the DNA is TGTGCCAGCTCATCCGGGACACCGAACACCGGGGAGCTGTTTTTT. Its translation: CASSSGTPNTGELFF.

The V and J genes are TRBV5-1 and TRBJ2-7; D is perhaps TRBD1 (5 bases). The CDR3 is 13 residues long. V was pared by 5 bases and J by 2 bases, with 11 bases between. CDR1 and CDR2 (germline): SGHRS, YFSETQ. CDR3 loop: CASSPDIAYEQYF. In nucleotides, the CDR3 is TGCGCCAGCAGTCCGGACATAGCCTACGAGCAGTACTTC.

V gene TRBV7-9 combines with J gene TRBJ2-7; D assignment may be TRBD1 or TRBD2 (7 bases each). The V gene's germline CDR1 is SEHNR and CDR2 FQNEAQ (reference sequence). The CDR3 spans 16 residues. The V gene lost 1 base and the J gene lost 5 bases, with 18 bases spanning the gap. CDR3 nucleotides: TGTGCCAGCAGCTTAGACGTGCCAGGGGGGGGCAACGAGCAGTACTTC. It is translated as CASSLDVPGGGNEQYF.

V gene TRBV6-5 combines with J gene TRBJ2-1; D is perhaps TRBD1 or TRBD2 (6 bases each). V was pared by 8 bases and J by 10 bases, with 18 bases between. CDR3 length: 13 amino acids. Germline-derived CDR1 and CDR2 are MNHEY and SVGAGI. The CDR3 here is CASGRLGGREQFF. CDR3 DNA: TGTGCCAGCGGAAGACTAGGGGGGAGGGAGCAGTTCTTC.

CDR3 DNA sequence: TGTGCCAGCAGCGCAGCGGGACGTGGCCTGATTTATCTGGTCGAGCAGTACTTC. Its protein is CASSAAGRGLIYLVEQYF. The chain links TRBV7-8 to TRBJ2-7; 7 nucleotides line up with TRBD2. V lost 5 bases and J lost 6; bases outside the gene matches: 22. Germline V lookup: CDR1 SGHVS, CDR2 FQNEAQ. The CDR3 covers 18 residues.

The chain is built from TRBV5-1 and TRBJ2-1, with a tentative D call TRBD1 (6 bases). The CDR3 loop spans 17 amino acids. Germline CDR1 is SGHRS and CDR2 is YFSETQ. Trimming pared 4 bases from V and 4 bases from J, leaving 21 bases between. DNA of the CDR3: TGCGCCAGCAGCGGGGGCAACAGGGCCGGAGAATACAATGAGCAGTTCTTC. Amino acids: CASSGGNRAGEYNEQFF.

V and J are TRBV6-5 and TRBJ1-1; 7 bases line up with TRBD1. The length of the CDR3 is 13 residues. From germline, CDR1 is MNHEY and CDR2 SVGAGI. Losses at the gene ends were 7 bases for V and 2 bases for J; bases not matched to a gene: 4. DNA for the CDR3: TGTGCCAGCATAGGGACAGCCAACACTGAAGCTTTCTTT. Residues: CASIGTANTEAFF.

V and J are TRBV6-6 and TRBJ1-2; the match to TRBD1 covers 10 bases. V was pared by 4 bases and J by 6 bases, with 5 bases of the junction left unmatched. The CDR3 consists of 14 residues. Per germline, CDR1 MNHNY and CDR2 SVGAGI (reference sequence). The CDR3 DNA follows: TGTGCCAGCAGTTCAACCGGGACAGGGGATGGCTACACCTTC. It is translated as CASSSTGTGDGYTF.

This clone was seen once. This chain joins TRBV9 and TRBJ1-3; 7 bases are shared with TRBD1. The CDR3 loop spans 15 amino acids. Germline assignment: CDR1 SGDLS and CDR2 YYNGEE. The V and J ends lost 2 bases and 3 bases, in that order; junction bases with no gene match: 5. The CDR3: CASSVRGGYGNTIYF. The CDR3 nucleotides read TGTGCCAGCAGCGTTAGAGGGGGCTATGGAAACACCATATATTTT. The entire variable domain, with the rest obtained from reference TRBV9 and TRBJ1-3, is as follows: DSGVTQTPKHLITATGQRVTLRCSPRSGDLSVYWYQQSLDQGLQFLIQYYNGEERAKGNILERFSAQQFPDLHSELNLSSLELGDSALYFCASSVRGGYGNTIYFGEGSWLTVV.

The rearrangement uses TRBV4-1 and TRBJ2-3, with 9 bases lining up with TRBD2. Germline CDR1 MGHRA, CDR2 YSYEKL. The CDR3 contains 16 residues. After removal of 5 bases from V and 7 bases from J, the junction contained 13 bases not matched to a gene. The chain's CDR3 is CASSIRGAGGPNTQYF. CDR3 sequence (DNA): TGCGCCAGCAGCATTCGGGGGGCGGGAGGGCCAAATACGCAGTATTTT.

The chain recombines TRBV5-1 with TRBJ2-3; possible D gene TRBD2, 6 bases. The CDR3 is made up of 14 amino acids. Germline lookup yields CDR1 SGHRS and CDR2 YFSETQ. Deletions cut 2 bases from V and 5 bases from J, with 12 bases between. The CDR3 is CASSFGGIEDTQYF. The CDR3 nucleotides are TGCGCCAGCAGCTTCGGGGGAATAGAAGATACGCAGTATTTT.

The V and J genes are TRBV5-1 and TRBJ2-2; D gene unclear. From germline, CDR1 is SGHRS and CDR2 YFSETQ. This CDR3 is 15 amino acids long. Trimming took off 2 bases at V and 2 bases at J, with 10 bases between the two ends. This chain's CDR3 is CASSFSGENTGELFF. As DNA, the CDR3 is TGCGCCAGCAGCTTTTCAGGAGAAAACACCGGGGAGCTGTTTTTT. The full variable domain, its missing parts supplied by reference TRBV5-1 and TRBJ2-2, is KAGVTQTPRYLIKTRGQQVTLSCSPISGHRSVSWYQQTPGQGLQFLFEYFSETQRNKGNFPGRFSGRQFSNSRSEMNVSTLELGDSALYLCASSFSGENTGELFFGEGSRLTVL.